This record concerns one TCR beta chain sequence. The sample belongs to a study of Ad26.COV2.S vaccination and SARS-CoV-2 variants. V lost 0 bases and J lost 3; bases outside the gene matches: 1. Germline-derived CDR1 and CDR2 are LGHNA and YNFKEQ. The CDR3 is 14 amino acids. Treatment reported: about 20 received Ad26.COV2.S at low or high dose, single or two shots; roughly five received placebo; per-sample allocation not given. Repertoires come from day 63 after the first vaccine or placebo injection. Using immunoSEQ multiplex PCR, the repertoire was profiled, and TCRdb retains in-frame clones only, with some absent. The data contain a few hundred thousand clones, more than 75% of them singletons.

The sequences come from peripheral blood, collected in a trial of Ad26.COV2.S vaccine versus placebo. The chain combines TRBV4-2 with TRBJ1-2; TRBD1 matches at 7 bases. This receptor was identified in a person between 18 and 65 years old who received the Ad26.COV2.S COVID-19 vaccine or a placebo. DNA of the CDR3: TGTGCCAGCAGCCAAGAGGACAGGTACTATGGCTACACCTTC. Translation: CASSQEDRYYGYTF.